This T cell receptor beta chain emerged from a study of CD8 T cells in ankylosing spondylitis. With molecular barcodes, quantitative 5'-RACE was used to make the TCR beta libraries. Each CDR3 protein is one row after TCRdb ran MiXCR on the 5' RACE reads. The sample shows just under 350,000 distinct CDR3 sequences, approximately 15% of them seen only once. To note about this clonotype: The antigen is undetermined.

Broader study findings: Within peripheral blood, clones linked to disease were CD8+ and relatively rare. Seven to nine highly homologous variants made up a TCR beta motif, and this motif appeared characteristic of ankylosing spondylitis blood.

Germline V gene lookup returns CDR1 SGHRS and CDR2 YFSETQ. The CDR3 has 15 residues. V lost 5 bases and J lost 5, with 19 bases in between. This chain uses TRBV5-1 with TRBJ1-1; D is undetermined. This receptor was identified in a male donor with ankylosing spondylitis or in good health (not recorded which). The sequencing input was blood, either unsorted or a sorted T cell fraction (not recorded which). CDR3 nucleotide sequence: TGCGCCAGCAGATTAGGCGGGGTTGTGGGAACTGAAGCTTTCTTT. Protein sequence: CASRLGGVVGTEAFF.